This T cell receptor (beta chain) is from a study of T cell changes during pregnancy in multiple sclerosis. Method: immunoSEQ multiplex PCR; TCRdb's copy keeps in-frame clones and lacks some. Of 32,000 or so clones listed, 85% to 95% are singletons. Per the germline V gene, CDR1 is GTSNPN and CDR2 is SVGIG (reference sequence). The CDR3 is made up of 14 amino acids. Trimming removed 5 bases from V and 6 bases from J; junction bases left unmatched: 11. The source of this sequence is a female donor with multiple sclerosis, enrolled in a pregnancy study. This material consisted of CD4+ T cells from peripheral blood mononuclear cells, taken in the second trimester of pregnancy. This chain joins TRBV30 and TRBJ2-7; 9 bases are a match to TRBD1. DNA for the CDR3: TGTGCCTGGGCAACCGGGACAGGGTTCCGCGAGCAGTACTTC. Its translation is CAWATGTGFREQYF.